This TCR beta chain was profiled in a study of molecular identifiers for immune sequencing clone quantification. General study results and limits: Researchers reportedly could pick up spiked Jurkat TCR RNA from one cell mixed into about a million naive cells.

Naive CD8 T cells were sorted as CD8+CD4-CCR7+CD45RA+. Regarding this clonotype: Its antigen is currently unknown. A clone one base away is much larger, so this may be a read error.

This CDR3 is built from 16 residues. Germline V gene lookup returns CDR1 WSHSY and CDR2 SAAADI. Previously described methods and listed TCR primers were employed for the bulk TCR libraries. Each CDR3 protein gets one entry after TCRdb re-called the PCR reads with MiXCR. The repertoire holds about 640,000 distinct CDR3 sequences, with roughly 21% as singletons. Specimen: naive CD8+ T cells from blood, with Jurkat cell RNA spiked in. Subset reported: FACS-sorted CD8+CD4-CCR7+CD45RA+ naive T cells. The source of this sequence is a human donor in good health. Some libraries in this study had Jurkat cell RNA spiked in. The chain links TRBV10-2 to TRBJ2-5, with 8 bases matching TRBD2. The DNA for the CDR3 is TGCGCCAGCAGTAGGTTCGGGGGGGATCAACAAGAGACCCAGTGCTTC. It yields the protein CASSRFGGDQQETQCF.